This T cell receptor (beta chain) was identified during a study of shared clonotypes between healthy human individuals. Produced via immunoSEQ multiplex PCR; TCRdb's table is partial and in-frame only. The profile shows 2 million to 2.5 million clones, about 92% of them singletons. The CDR3 consists of 16 residues. The V gene's germline CDR1 is MGHRA and CDR2 YSYEKL. Trimming took off 0 bases at V and 1 base at J, with 9 bases between the two ends. Naivety among CD8 cells was defined by CD45RO negativity and positive CCR7 selection, thereby excluding terminally differentiated effector memory CD45RA+ cells. For this clone: The antigen remains undetermined.

The study's findings and limits: Clonotypes which were not shared had lower generation probabilities than clonotypes that all four donors shared.

Material for sequencing was naive CD8+ T cells from PBMCs. V and J are TRBV4-1 and TRBJ1-4; D perhaps matches TRBD1 (5 bases). The source is a man younger than 35 in good health. Some clones in this sample may be carry-over from other donors' samples. CDR3: CASSQDTGVTNEKLFF. In nucleotides, the CDR3 is TGCGCCAGCAGCCAAGATACGGGGGTAACTAATGAAAAACTGTTTTTT.